This T cell receptor (beta chain) was identified in a study of blood T cell repertoires in COVID-19. For the study at large: Acute and convalescent COVID-19 samples came from the United States, Italy and Spain. The cDNA or gDNA used as material had been derived from T cells, B-cell-depleted T cells, or PBMCs.

Authors' analysis steps: Quantification of nucleated cells was approximated via reference gene primer amplification. Sequencing used immunoSEQ multiplex PCR; TCRdb keeps in-frame clones, though not all of them. V, J and clone size reflect that table, while D and trimming were determined from the DNA. The sample yields around 230,000 clones, approximately 86% seen once. CDR3 length: 12 amino acids. Trimming stripped 4 bases from V and 6 bases from J, with 8 bases between. Germline-derived CDR1 and CDR2 are ENHRY and SYGVKD. This sequence originates from a woman in her thirties or forties with acute COVID-19. The J gene is TRBJ2-3, the V gene TRBV10-3, with D uncertain. Source material: PBMCs or T cells enriched from blood (not recorded which). The CDR3 is CAISGTGDTQYF. The CDR3, as DNA: TGTGCCATCAGTGGTACCGGGGATACGCAGTATTTT.